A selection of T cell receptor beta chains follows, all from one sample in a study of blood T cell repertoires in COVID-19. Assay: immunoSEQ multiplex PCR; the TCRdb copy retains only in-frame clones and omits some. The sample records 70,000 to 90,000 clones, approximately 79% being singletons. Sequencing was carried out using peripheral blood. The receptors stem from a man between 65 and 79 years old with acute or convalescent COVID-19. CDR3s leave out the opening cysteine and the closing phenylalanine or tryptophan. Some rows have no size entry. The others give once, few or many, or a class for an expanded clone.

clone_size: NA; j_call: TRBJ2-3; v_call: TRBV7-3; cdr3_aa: ASSLLGRNTDTQY
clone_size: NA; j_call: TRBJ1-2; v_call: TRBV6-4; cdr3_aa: ASSVESGQGAQVT
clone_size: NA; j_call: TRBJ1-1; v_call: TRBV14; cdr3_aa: ASSQEVRSYMNTEAF
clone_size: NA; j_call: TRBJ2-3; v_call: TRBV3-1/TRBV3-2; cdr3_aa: ASRTGLAGSGDTQY
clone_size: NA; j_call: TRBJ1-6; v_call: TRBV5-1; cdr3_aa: ASSLGQVFGPLH
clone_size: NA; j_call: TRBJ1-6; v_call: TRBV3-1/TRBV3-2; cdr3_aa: ASSQAGQNNSPLH
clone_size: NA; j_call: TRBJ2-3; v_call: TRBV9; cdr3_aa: ASSVVGGTTDTQY
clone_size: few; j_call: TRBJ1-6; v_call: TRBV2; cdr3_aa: ASSEATGFSPLH
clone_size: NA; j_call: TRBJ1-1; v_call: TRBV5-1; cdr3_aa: ASSRLDSKNTEAF
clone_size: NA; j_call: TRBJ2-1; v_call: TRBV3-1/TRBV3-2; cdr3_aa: ASSRPLAGAYNEQF
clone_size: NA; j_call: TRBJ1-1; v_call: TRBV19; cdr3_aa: ANTRDRDATEAF
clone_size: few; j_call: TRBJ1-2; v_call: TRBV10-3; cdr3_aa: AIRDRELSNYGYT
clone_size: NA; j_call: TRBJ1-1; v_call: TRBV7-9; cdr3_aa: ASSPDSLYAF
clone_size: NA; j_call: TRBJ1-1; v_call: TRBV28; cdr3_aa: ASSPPGHLNTEAF
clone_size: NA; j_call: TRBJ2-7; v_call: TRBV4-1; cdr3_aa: ASSQDGRGEFYEQY
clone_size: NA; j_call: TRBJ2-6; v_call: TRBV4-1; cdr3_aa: ASSQLLGGQGSISGANVLT
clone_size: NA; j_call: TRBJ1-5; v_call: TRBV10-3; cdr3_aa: AISEGQNQPQH
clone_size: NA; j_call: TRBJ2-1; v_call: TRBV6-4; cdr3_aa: AGGRYEQF
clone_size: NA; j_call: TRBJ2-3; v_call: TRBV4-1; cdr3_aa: ASSQVGLAGDTQY
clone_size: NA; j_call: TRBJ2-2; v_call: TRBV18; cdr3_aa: ASSDRNTGELF
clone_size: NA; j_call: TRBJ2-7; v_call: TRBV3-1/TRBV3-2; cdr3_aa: ASSQDIVGGSYEQY
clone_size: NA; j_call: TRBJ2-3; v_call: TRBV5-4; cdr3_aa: ASSYLAGVRTDTQY
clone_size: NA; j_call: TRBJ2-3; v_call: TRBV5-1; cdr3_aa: ASSPRSFRDTDTQY
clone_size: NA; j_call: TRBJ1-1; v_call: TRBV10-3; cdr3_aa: AISAGLAEAF